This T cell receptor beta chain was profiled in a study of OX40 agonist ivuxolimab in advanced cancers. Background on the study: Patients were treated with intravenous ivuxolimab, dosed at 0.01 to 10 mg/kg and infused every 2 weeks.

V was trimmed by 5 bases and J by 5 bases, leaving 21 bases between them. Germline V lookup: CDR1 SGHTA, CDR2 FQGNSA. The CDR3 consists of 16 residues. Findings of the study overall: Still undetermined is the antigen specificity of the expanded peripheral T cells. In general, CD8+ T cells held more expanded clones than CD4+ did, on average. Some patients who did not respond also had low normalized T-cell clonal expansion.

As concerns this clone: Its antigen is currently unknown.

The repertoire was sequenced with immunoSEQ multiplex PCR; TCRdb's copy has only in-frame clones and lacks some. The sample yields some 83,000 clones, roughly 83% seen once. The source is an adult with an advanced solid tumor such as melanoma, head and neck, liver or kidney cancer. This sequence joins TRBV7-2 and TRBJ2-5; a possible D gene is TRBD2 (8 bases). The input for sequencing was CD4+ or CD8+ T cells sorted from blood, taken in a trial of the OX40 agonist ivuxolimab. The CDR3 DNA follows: TGTGCCAGCAGCCCCCCCGGGAGGGGGCCTTACGAGACCCAGTACTTC. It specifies CASSPPGRGPYETQYF.